This note documents a single T cell receptor (beta chain) sequence. Data came from immunoSEQ multiplex PCR; TCRdb stores just in-frame clones and leaves some out. The repertoire includes 150,000 to 170,000 clones, roughly 92% of them detected once, and around 0.31% sits in the top ten. This sample was taken from a study of OX40 agonist ivuxolimab in advanced cancers. The CDR3 consists of 18 residues. CDR1 is KGHSH and CDR2 is LQKENI in the germline V gene. Trimming cost V 9 bases and J 6 bases, with 29 bases left between them. The sequences come from CD4+ or CD8+ T cells sorted from blood, collected in a trial of the OX40 agonist ivuxolimab. This clonotype was obtained from an adult with an advanced solid tumor such as melanoma, head and neck, liver or kidney cancer. J is TRBJ2-2 and V is TRBV18; tentatively, D is TRBD1 or TRBD2 (5 bases each). The CDR3 sequence: CASFTTGRQRGVAGELFF. The CDR3 DNA sequence: TGTGCCAGTTTCACCACGGGCCGGCAGAGGGGCGTCGCCGGGGAGCTGTTTTTT.